The following is a T cell receptor (beta chain) sequence with its context. The data were obtained in a study of cytomegalovirus exposure and HLA in healthy donors. This CDR3 region has 11 residues. Germline-derived CDR1 and CDR2 are SGHTA and FQGNSA. Between the trimmed V and J ends, which lost 3 bases and 3 bases, there was a span of 2 bases. The PCR employed 60 Vbeta primers together with 13 Jbeta primers. Libraries were prepared by immunoSEQ multiplex PCR; TCRdb keeps only in-frame clonotypes and omits some of them. The data contain more than 140,000 clones, 60% to 80% of them singletons. This chain links TRBV7-2 with TRBJ2-5; D gene uncertain. Sequenced: PBMCs. This TCR was recovered from a male donor in good health and CMV-seronegative. CDR3 amino acids: CASSFKETQYF. The CDR3 DNA sequence: TGTGCCAGCAGCTTTAAAGAGACCCAGTACTTC.